This passage covers 17 T cell receptor beta chains from one sample sequenced in a study of Tregs in tolerant kidney transplant recipients. Only in-frame clones appear in the TCRdb table, and some are missing; sequencing was by immunoSEQ multiplex PCR. The sample consists of some 70,000 clones, just under 95% of them appearing once. The sample here was CD8+ T cells from blood, taken before the transplant. The receptors were sampled from a human donor who received a combined kidney and bone marrow transplant.

The chain joins TRBV5-1 to TRBJ2-7; TRBD1 agrees at 10 bases. The CDR3 covers 15 residues. The J segment lost 3 bases and the V segment lost 0 bases, leaving 3 bases of the junction unmatched. Looked up from germline, CDR1 is SGHRS and CDR2 is YFSETQ. This CDR3 reads CASSLEGTGVYEQYF. The CDR3, as DNA: TGCGCCAGCAGCTTGGAGGGGACAGGGGTCTACGAGCAGTACTTC.

The rearrangement joins TRBV27 to TRBJ2-5; TRBD2 is a possible D gene (7 bases). CDR3 length: 15 residues. Germline V gene lookup returns CDR1 MNHEY and CDR2 SMNVEV (reference sequence). Trimming took off 4 bases at V and 5 bases at J, with 17 bases between the two ends. CDR3 bases: TGTGCCAGCAGTTGGCAGGCGGGGGCTCGGGAGACCCAGTACTTC. This codes for CASSWQAGARETQYF.

In DNA form, the CDR3 reads TGTGCCTGGGGGACGGGGACAGGGACTTTCCCCCTCCACTTT. Amino acid sequence: CAWGTGTGTFPLHF. This sequence joins TRBV30 and TRBJ1-6; 9 bases match TRBD1. Germline CDR1 GTSNPN, CDR2 SVGIG (reference sequence). CDR3 length: 14 residues. V shed 5 bases, J shed 13 bases, and the junction held 12 bases outside the gene matches.

This sequence joins TRBV28 and TRBJ2-3, with 10 bases aligning to TRBD2. In germline, CDR1 is MDHEN, CDR2 SYDVKM. J was trimmed by 3 bases and V by 3 bases; bases with no gene match: 9. The CDR3 extends over 17 amino acids. The CDR3 nucleotides are TGTGCCAGCAGTTTTCCTAGCGGGGGAAGAAGGACAGATACGCAGTATTTT. It translates to CASSFPSGGRRTDTQYF.

The chain combines TRBV28 with TRBJ1-2, with D unresolved. In germline, CDR1 is MDHEN, CDR2 SYDVKM. Trimming cost V 1 base and J 0 bases, with 9 bases left between them. The CDR3 has 15 residues. CDR3 loop: CASSLYLAANYGYTF. The CDR3 coding sequence is TGTGCCAGCAGTTTATACCTGGCAGCTAACTATGGCTACACCTTC.

This clone was seen a single time. Other DNA sequences of this sample code for an identical CDR3. The rearrangement joins TRBV9 to TRBJ2-7; D is ambiguous. The V and J ends lost 0 bases and 0 bases respectively, with 7 bases between them. Germline loops: CDR1 SGDLS, CDR2 YYNGEE. This CDR3 is 14 amino acids long. The CDR3 coding sequence is TGTGCCAGCAGCGTAGGGAGTAGCTCCTACGAGCAGTACTTC. Its protein is CASSVGSSSYEQYF. The complete variable domain, with remaining parts taken from reference TRBV9 and TRBJ2-7, reads DSGVTQTPKHLITATGQRVTLRCSPRSGDLSVYWYQQSLDQGLQFLIQYYNGEERAKGNILERFSAQQFPDLHSELNLSSLELGDSALYFCASSVGSSSYEQYFGPGTRLTVT.

This chain joins TRBV11-3 and TRBJ1-1; 7 bases are shared with TRBD1. The CDR3 is 14 residues long. J lost 2 bases, V lost 4 bases, and 4 bases had no gene match. Per the germline V gene, CDR1 is SGHNT and CDR2 is YENEEA. CDR3 amino acids: CASSSRQGNTEAFF. CDR3 DNA: TGTGCCAGCAGCTCAAGACAGGGCAACACTGAAGCTTTCTTT.

The gene calls are TRBV9 and TRBJ2-2; D is perhaps TRBD2 (6 bases). Trimming removed 7 bases from V and 6 bases from J, with 10 bases in between. This CDR3 contains 12 residues. CDR1 SGDLS and CDR2 YYNGEE come from the germline V gene. In DNA form, the CDR3 reads TGTGCCAGCGGTCCGGGGGCCGGGGAGCTGTTTTTT. This encodes CASGPGAGELFF.

The chain is built from TRBV7-2 and TRBJ2-3, with TRBD2 matching over 7 bases. Germline-derived CDR1 and CDR2 are SGHTA and FQGNSA. The CDR3 totals 16 residues. Trimming removed 5 bases from V and 1 base from J; junction bases left unmatched: 9. CDR3 nucleotides: TGTGCCAGCAGCGCTTGGGGGGGTAAGGGCACAGATACGCAGTATTTT. This gives the protein CASSAWGGKGTDTQYF. The full variable domain, with the rest looked up from reference TRBV7-2 and TRBJ2-3, is GAGVSQSPSNKVTEKGKDVELRCDPISGHTALYWYRQSLGQGLEFLIYFQGNSAPDKSGLPSDRFSAERTGGSVSTLTIQRTQQEDSAVYLCASSAWGGKGTDTQYFGPGTRLTVL.

The chain combines TRBV27 with TRBJ2-3; tentatively, D is TRBD1 (6 bases). The CDR3 contains 17 residues. Trimming removed 2 bases from V and 0 bases from J, with 15 bases in between. CDR1 and CDR2 from the germline V gene are MNHEY and SMNVEV (reference sequence). DNA for the CDR3: TGTGCCAGCAGTTTAGCCCACAGGGCCCATAGCACAGATACGCAGTATTTT. Its protein is CASSLAHRAHSTDTQYF.

This sequence joins TRBV6-6 and TRBJ1-2; 8 bases align to TRBD1. The V and J ends lost 6 bases and 7 bases, in that order; junction bases with no gene match: 7. CDR1 MNHNY and CDR2 SVGAGI come from the germline V gene (reference sequence). There are 13 residues in the CDR3. The CDR3 is CASSSDRGGGYTF. The CDR3 coding sequence is TGTGCCAGCAGCTCCGACAGGGGTGGTGGCTACACCTTC.

V usage is TRBV5-6 and J usage is TRBJ2-7; D is unresolved. The V gene's germline CDR1 is SGHDT and CDR2 YYEEEE. There are 13 residues in the CDR3. V dropped 4 bases and J dropped 2 bases, with 10 bases sitting between them. The CDR3 is CASSAGSPYEQYF. CDR3 nucleotide sequence: TGTGCCAGCAGCGCCGGGTCCCCCTACGAGCAGTACTTC.

The chain carries TRBV7-9 and TRBJ1-4; 7 bases are a match to TRBD1. The junction had 3 bases not matched to a gene; V was cut back by 1 base and J by 7 bases. The germline V gene has CDR1 SEHNR and CDR2 FQNEAQ (reference sequence). The CDR3 contains 14 residues. The CDR3 sequence: CASSLGQGPEKLFF. The DNA of the CDR3 is TGTGCCAGCAGCTTAGGACAGGGACCTGAAAAACTGTTTTTT.

The V and J genes are TRBV9 and TRBJ1-2, with D perhaps TRBD1 (5 bases). The CDR3 sequence is 12 residues long. The V end lost 7 bases, the J end lost 8 bases, and 15 bases lay between the germline ends. CDR1 and CDR2 from the germline V gene are SGDLS and YYNGEE. CDR3 region: CASGGVRDGYTF. CDR3 sequence (DNA): TGTGCCAGCGGAGGGGTCCGCGACGGCTACACCTTC.

The V call is TRBV4-2, the J call TRBJ1-2, with no clear D. V gave up 0 bases and J gave up 8 bases, with 19 bases separating them. The CDR3 length is 16 residues. Looked up from germline, CDR1 is LGHNA and CDR2 is YNFKEQ. CDR3 amino acids: CASSQEVFYGEKGYTF. The CDR3 region has the DNA TGTGCCAGCAGCCAAGAGGTATTCTACGGAGAGAAGGGCTACACCTTC.

The chain couples TRBV9 to TRBJ1-3, with 9 bases aligning to TRBD1. V dropped 9 bases and J dropped 4; count of bases not matched to a gene: 11. The CDR3 runs 15 residues. CDR1 and CDR2 (germline): SGDLS, YYNGEE. This chain's CDR3 is CATTFRDREGNTIYF. Here the CDR3 DNA reads TGTGCCACGACTTTCCGGGACAGGGAAGGAAACACCATATATTTT.

The gene calls are TRBV4-3 and TRBJ2-7; TRBD2 is a possible D gene (6 bases). Trimming took 1 base from V and 2 from J, leaving 12 bases between them. This CDR3 has 15 residues. Per germline, CDR1 LGHNA and CDR2 YSLEER. The CDR3, as DNA: TGCGCCAGCAGCCAAGGACTAGGGGAGGCCTACGAGCAGTACTTC. This sequence encodes CASSQGLGEAYEQYF.